These T cell receptor beta chains were read from a single sample in a study of blood T cell repertoires in COVID-19. Sequencing was performed with immunoSEQ multiplex PCR; in TCRdb, only in-frame clones are kept and a portion is missing. The profile covers 300,000 to 400,000 clones, with about 90% appearing a single time and 7.8% taken by the ten largest. The sequenced sample was peripheral blood. These receptors came from a woman aged 45 to 65 who had recovered from COVID-19. Both conserved end residues are part of each CDR3. Each record gives: CDR3 length, V gene, J gene, clone size, D gene, CDR3 DNA, CDR3 protein. D genes are given only for firm matches. Not all rows give a size; the values are once, few, many and, for expanded clones, a class.

cdr3_length: 12; v_call: TRBV11-2; j_call: TRBJ2-2; clone_size: few; d_call: .; cdr3_nt: TGTGCCAGCAGCCCGACTACCGGGGAGCTGTTTTTT; cdr3_aa: CASSPTTGELFF
cdr3_length: 15; v_call: TRBV7-9; j_call: TRBJ2-3; clone_size: .; d_call: TRBD1; cdr3_nt: TGTGCCAGCAGCCACCCGGGACAGAGCACAGATACGCAGTATTTT; cdr3_aa: CASSHPGQSTDTQYF
cdr3_length: 15; v_call: TRBV5-6; j_call: TRBJ2-5; clone_size: once; d_call: .; cdr3_nt: TGTGCCAGCAGCCCCCAGGACAGTGAAAAAGAGACCCAGTACTTC; cdr3_aa: CASSPQDSEKETQYF
cdr3_length: 15; v_call: TRBV6-2/TRBV6-3; j_call: TRBJ1-2; clone_size: few; d_call: .; cdr3_nt: TGTGCCAGCAGCCCCCGCCCAGGGGAAAGCTATGGCTACACCTTC; cdr3_aa: CASSPRPGESYGYTF
cdr3_length: 13; v_call: TRBV7-2; j_call: TRBJ1-2; clone_size: .; d_call: TRBD1; cdr3_nt: TGTGCCACACACGGAATGGGGGACAGGGGCTACACCTTC; cdr3_aa: CATHGMGDRGYTF
cdr3_length: 14; v_call: TRBV28; j_call: TRBJ1-2; clone_size: .; d_call: .; cdr3_nt: TGTGCCAGCAGTGCCCCACAGGTACACTATGGCTACACCTTC; cdr3_aa: CASSAPQVHYGYTF
cdr3_length: 13; v_call: TRBV28; j_call: TRBJ2-1; clone_size: .; d_call: TRBD2; cdr3_nt: TGTGCCGCGAGCGGGAGGGCCCTCAATGAGCAGTTCTTC; cdr3_aa: CAASGRALNEQFF
cdr3_length: 17; v_call: TRBV15; j_call: TRBJ1-4; clone_size: .; d_call: .; cdr3_nt: TGTGCCACCAGCAGAGATCTTCGGGTGGCAACTAATGAAAAACTGTTTTTT; cdr3_aa: CATSRDLRVATNEKLFF
cdr3_length: 11; v_call: TRBV7-2; j_call: TRBJ2-3; clone_size: .; d_call: TRBD2; cdr3_nt: TGTGCCAGCAGCACGGGACTAGCGCAGTATTTT; cdr3_aa: CASSTGLAQYF
cdr3_length: 16; v_call: TRBV9; j_call: TRBJ2-1; clone_size: .; d_call: TRBD1; cdr3_nt: TGTGCCAGCAGCGCAGCTACAGGGGCCTTAGACAATGAGCAGTTCTTC; cdr3_aa: CASSAATGALDNEQFF
cdr3_length: 18; v_call: TRBV5-6; j_call: TRBJ2-1; clone_size: .; d_call: .; cdr3_nt: TGTGCCAGCAGCCCCCAACCATGGACACTGAGCTCCTACAATGAGCAGTTCTTC; cdr3_aa: CASSPQPWTLSSYNEQFF
cdr3_length: 17; v_call: TRBV5-4; j_call: TRBJ1-6; clone_size: .; d_call: TRBD1; cdr3_nt: TGTGCCAGCAGCTCTCCGGGACAGAGCTCCTATAATTCACCCCTCCACTTT; cdr3_aa: CASSSPGQSSYNSPLHF
cdr3_length: 17; v_call: TRBV5-1; j_call: TRBJ1-4; clone_size: once; d_call: .; cdr3_nt: TGCGCCAGCCGTTTTGCTCCGGCAGGCCTCAATAATGAAAAACTGTTTTTT; cdr3_aa: CASRFAPAGLNNEKLFF
cdr3_length: 16; v_call: TRBV28; j_call: TRBJ2-1; clone_size: .; d_call: .; cdr3_nt: TGTGCCAGCAGTTTGGCCGGCGCCAGCAGAGGGAATGAGCAGTTCTTC; cdr3_aa: CASSLAGASRGNEQFF
cdr3_length: 14; v_call: TRBV19; j_call: TRBJ1-3; clone_size: .; d_call: TRBD1; cdr3_nt: TGTGCCACCGGACAGGGAAGCACTGGAAACACCATATATTTT; cdr3_aa: CATGQGSTGNTIYF
cdr3_length: 14; v_call: TRBV18; j_call: TRBJ2-2; clone_size: .; d_call: TRBD1; cdr3_nt: TGTGCCAGCTCACCGGACAGGGGGACCGGGGAGCTGTTTTTT; cdr3_aa: CASSPDRGTGELFF
cdr3_length: 17; v_call: TRBV7-3; j_call: TRBJ2-1; clone_size: .; d_call: TRBD2; cdr3_nt: TGTGCCAGCAGCTTTATTGGCACTAGCGGGAGCTACAATGAGCAGTTCTTC; cdr3_aa: CASSFIGTSGSYNEQFF
cdr3_length: 12; v_call: TRBV7-9; j_call: TRBJ1-2; clone_size: .; d_call: .; cdr3_nt: TGTGCCAGCAGCTTAGGGGCTCTCGGCTACACCTTC; cdr3_aa: CASSLGALGYTF
cdr3_length: 15; v_call: TRBV28; j_call: TRBJ1-5; clone_size: .; d_call: TRBD1; cdr3_nt: TGTGCCAGCAGTTTAGGGACAGGAAGCAATCAGCCCCAGCATTTT; cdr3_aa: CASSLGTGSNQPQHF
cdr3_length: 17; v_call: TRBV27; j_call: TRBJ1-2; clone_size: few; d_call: .; cdr3_nt: TGTGCCAGCAGTTTTATGGACAAGACAGGCGGAATCTATGGCTACACCTTC; cdr3_aa: CASSFMDKTGGIYGYTF
cdr3_length: 19; v_call: TRBV11-3; j_call: TRBJ2-5; clone_size: .; d_call: TRBD2; cdr3_nt: TGTGCCAGCACCCAACCTCGGACTAGCGGGACCCCAGATGTAGAGACCCAGTACTTC; cdr3_aa: CASTQPRTSGTPDVETQYF
cdr3_length: 17; v_call: TRBV9; j_call: TRBJ2-2; clone_size: .; d_call: .; cdr3_nt: TGTGCCAGCAGCGTGGCAGGGTACGGTGGGGTCGCCGGGGAGCTGTTTTTT; cdr3_aa: CASSVAGYGGVAGELFF
cdr3_length: 17; v_call: TRBV7-2; j_call: TRBJ1-3; clone_size: .; d_call: .; cdr3_nt: TGTGCCAGCAGCCCAAGAGAGACCGGGGTAATTGGAAACACCATATATTTT; cdr3_aa: CASSPRETGVIGNTIYF
cdr3_length: 13; v_call: TRBV6-5; j_call: TRBJ2-5; clone_size: once; d_call: .; cdr3_nt: TGTGCCAGCAGCTCAGGGTTCGGAGAGACCCAGTACTTC; cdr3_aa: CASSSGFGETQYF
cdr3_length: 15; v_call: TRBV6-2/TRBV6-3; j_call: TRBJ2-1; clone_size: .; d_call: TRBD2; cdr3_nt: TGTGCCAGCAGTCGGACTAGCGGGGGACACAATGAGCAGTTCTTC; cdr3_aa: CASSRTSGGHNEQFF
cdr3_length: 14; v_call: TRBV25-1; j_call: TRBJ2-3; clone_size: .; d_call: .; cdr3_nt: TGTGCCAGCAGTAAAACCGGGGTACCAGATACGCAGTATTTT; cdr3_aa: CASSKTGVPDTQYF
cdr3_length: 16; v_call: TRBV28; j_call: TRBJ2-5; clone_size: .; d_call: TRBD1; cdr3_nt: TGTGCCAGCAGTTTAGTCGGGGGACAGGGGGGAGAGACCCAGTACTTC; cdr3_aa: CASSLVGGQGGETQYF
cdr3_length: 15; v_call: TRBV7-2; j_call: TRBJ1-3; clone_size: .; d_call: TRBD1; cdr3_nt: TGTGCCAGCAGCCTCGGGACAGGGAGCGGAAACACCATATATTTT; cdr3_aa: CASSLGTGSGNTIYF